A selection of T cell receptor beta chains follows, all from one sample in a study of molecular identifiers for immune sequencing clone quantification. TCRdb re-analysed the PCR reads in MiXCR, keeping a single row per CDR3 protein. This table holds under 600,000 distinct CDR3 sequences, about 25% found once. Input material: naive CD8+ T cells from blood, with Jurkat cell RNA spiked in. The receptor set was obtained from a human donor in good health. Some libraries in this study had Jurkat cell RNA spiked in. Both conserved end residues are part of each CDR3. D genes are given only for firm matches. The size of a clone is reported for some rows only, either as once, few or many, or as a class for expanded clones.

NA,few,TRBJ1-2,TRBV7-9,TGTGCCAGCAGCACCCAGGACAAGAACTATGGCTACACCTTC,CASSTQDKNYGYTF
NA,NA,TRBJ2-3,TRBV4-3,TGCGCCAGCGGTTTCGGGAGCACAGATACGCAGTATTTT,CASGFGSTDTQYF
NA,NA,TRBJ1-2,TRBV19,TGTGCCAGTAGTATTGTGGAGACAGGACCTTCCATTAACTATGGCTACACCTTC,CASSIVETGPSINYGYTF
TRBD1,few,TRBJ2-1,TRBV4-1,TGCGCCAGCAGGCCTACTACCGGGACAGCGTTCAACAATGAGCAGTTCTTC,CASRPTTGTAFNNEQFF
TRBD2,few,TRBJ2-2,TRBV4-3,TGCGCCAGCAGCCAGTACAGCGGGAGGGCGAACGGGGAGCTGTTTTTT,CASSQYSGRANGELFF
TRBD2,few,TRBJ2-1,TRBV11-3,TGTGCCAGCAGCCCGTGGACTAGGGATTCCACCGGCAATGAGCAGTTCTTC,CASSPWTRDSTGNEQFF
NA,few,TRBJ2-3,TRBV19,TGTGCCAGTAGTACACCCGGACAGCCTACAGATACGCAGTATTTT,CASSTPGQPTDTQYF
NA,few,TRBJ2-1,TRBV24-1,TGTGCCACCAGTGATTTGAATTCTGGGAATGAGCAGTTCTTC,CATSDLNSGNEQFF
NA,few,TRBJ1-4,TRBV4-3,TGCGCCAGCAGCCAAGACTACATTCCCGAAGAAAAACTGTTTTTT,CASSQDYIPEEKLFF
NA,NA,TRBJ2-5,TRBV2,TGTGCCAGCAGACAGATCCAAGAGACCCAGTACTTC,CASRQIQETQYF
NA,many,TRBJ2-5,TRBV3-1,TGTGCCAGCAGCCAAGAGGGGACCAAAGAGACCCAGTACTTC,CASSQEGTKETQYF
NA,NA,TRBJ1-1,TRBV4-3,TGCGCCAGCAGCCAAGTTAGGGGGTCGGGCGCTTTCTTT,CASSQVRGSGAFF
NA,few,TRBJ1-1,TRBV20-1,TGCAGTGCTAAGGTTATAGTGAACACTGAAGCTTTCTTT,CSAKVIVNTEAFF
TRBD1,many,TRBJ1-5,TRBV29-1,TGCAGCGTTCTTACCACCGGGACAGATCGAAGGCCCCAGCATTTT,CSVLTTGTDRRPQHF
NA,many,TRBJ2-7,TRBV27,TGTGCCAGCAGTTTACTAGGGAGCGAGCAGTACTTC,CASSLLGSEQYF
TRBD2,few,TRBJ2-3,TRBV7-9,TGTGCCAGCAGCCCACCTAGCGGGAGGGCCGTGCTGAAGCAGTATTTT,CASSPPSGRAVLKQYF
NA,NA,TRBJ2-6,TRBV14,TGTGCCAGCAGACCCGACTCCGGGACACTTTACTCTGGGGCCAACGTCCTGACTTTC,CASRPDSGTLYSGANVLTF
NA,many,TRBJ2-3,TRBV7-9,TGTGCCAGCAGCTTAAACGGCTGGACAGATACGCAGTATTTT,CASSLNGWTDTQYF
NA,many,TRBJ1-1,TRBV7-2,TGTGCCAGCAGCTTAAATCTGGACACTGAAGCTTTCTTT,CASSLNLDTEAFF
NA,many,TRBJ1-1,TRBV29-1,TGCAGCGTTGCGGATATGAACACTGAAGCTTTCTTT,CSVADMNTEAFF
NA,NA,TRBJ2-2,TRBV14,TGTGCCAGCAGCCCCCCTGGGAACACCGGGGAGCTGTTTTTT,CASSPPGNTGELFF
NA,few,TRBJ1-1,TRBV9,TGTGCCAGCAGTCGACCAGGATCCGAAGCTTTCTTT,CASSRPGSEAFF
NA,NA,TRBJ2-1,TRBV7-2,TGTGCCAGCAGCTACCTCGGGGTAGGTGGCGAGTTCTTC,CASSYLGVGGEFF
NA,many,TRBJ1-5,TRBV12-3/TRBV12-4,TGTGCCAGCAAAGGTGAAGGCAATCAGCCCCAGCATTTT,CASKGEGNQPQHF
NA,many,TRBJ1-3,TRBV4-3,TGCGCCAGCAGCCAAGATTTGCGTACTCTGGGAAACACCATATATTTT,CASSQDLRTLGNTIYF